Listed below are T cell receptor beta chains from one sample, sequenced in a study of cytomegalovirus exposure and HLA in healthy donors. Produced via immunoSEQ multiplex PCR; TCRdb's table is partial and in-frame only. The table lists about 95,000 clones, approximately 72% of them singletons, with 9.5% to 12% in the top ten. The source material was PBMCs. These receptors all come from a man between 18 and 35 years old in good health and CMV-seropositive. CDR3s include the opening cysteine and the closing phenylalanine or tryptophan.

v_call	j_call	cdr3_aa
TRBV19	TRBJ2-7	CASSLQGTSYEQYF
TRBV18	TRBJ1-5	CASSLWGQGLNQPQHF
TRBV25-1	TRBJ2-1	CASSGGQGAWHEQFF
TRBV6-1	TRBJ2-2	CASSELAGGSTGELFF
TRBV6-6	TRBJ1-5	CASTGTGGQPQHF
TRBV30	TRBJ2-7	CAGRNIRGGQGGEQYF
TRBV4-1	TRBJ2-2	CASSQVTAVGELFF
TRBV29-1	TRBJ2-7	CSVDVALQSRDRTRAYEQYF
TRBV11-2	TRBJ2-1	CASSLEPGGGNEQFF
TRBV15	TRBJ2-7	CATSRENRGGSYEQYF
TRBV9	TRBJ1-3	CASSVEGESGNTIYF
TRBV7-8	TRBJ2-7	CASSSPGQGSSYEQYF
TRBV5-6	TRBJ1-1	CASSSSLRVAEAFF
TRBV7-7	TRBJ2-3	CASSPAGGLTDTQYF
TRBV6-6	TRBJ1-2	CASKGGSGYGYTF
TRBV27	TRBJ1-5	CASSLYIGTANSNQPQHF
TRBV6-1	TRBJ1-5	CASNRDRVNQPQHF
TRBV7-8	TRBJ2-7	CASQDRSRREQYF
TRBV30	TRBJ1-5	CAWSVAGSNQPQHF
TRBV5-6	TRBJ2-5	CASSLGPEKETQYF
TRBV6-1	TRBJ2-7	CASSDGQGYEQYF
TRBV27	TRBJ2-3	CASSLGSGGTDTQYF